This T cell receptor beta chain was captured by sequencing in a study of human T cells and chemical hapten exposure. Study as a whole: Scalp application of diphenylcyclopropenone was performed weekly in patients across the entire roughly 23-week study. DPC 0.01% went on the upper back by patch test, with reading at 6 days.

Individual cDNA molecules had unique molecular identifiers attached to them by the library. TCRdb itself ran the RACE reads through MiXCR, one entry per CDR3 protein. The data hold tens of thousands of distinct CDR3 sequences, with around 10% observed a single time. The study, taken as a whole, reports: With regard to DPC sensitization, TCRs above 1 in 1000 frequency did not change.

Trimming stripped 1 base from V and 1 base from J, with 8 bases between. From germline, CDR1 is SGHRS and CDR2 YFSETQ. This CDR3 comprises 14 residues. Time point here: patch test 2, 6 weeks after DPC sensitization. The sample's treatment: therapeutic diphenylcyclopropenone sensitization with weekly scalp DPC. As to this clonotype: Its antigen remains unidentified.

The chain uses TRBV5-1 and TRBJ1-1, with D unresolved. This specimen consisted of whole blood, obtained in connection with sensitization to the hapten diphenylcyclopropenone (DPC). The TCR originated in a man in his late teens or twenties with alopecia areata. Some clones in this sample may be carry-over from other donors' samples. In DNA, the CDR3 is TGCGCCAGCAGCTTGTCCCCAGGGAACACTGAAGCTTTCTTT. Encoded protein: CASSLSPGNTEAFF.